The following is a T cell receptor beta chain sequence with its context. Its matching antigen is unknown. Germline CDR1 is ENHRY and CDR2 is SYGVKD. Deletions cut 0 bases from V and 5 bases from J, with 11 bases between. This CDR3 is built from 15 residues. These data are taken from a study of identical twins. Overall study results and limits: Some out-of-frame alpha sequences were shared by twins, and these showed excess low generation probability. Diverse VJ usage suggested most zero-insertion clonotypes were not invariant T cells.

The cDNA had a unique molecular identifier and a template-switch universal primer site. MiXCR, applied by TCRdb to the 5' RACE reads, yields one record per CDR3 protein. Among about 700,000 distinct CDR3 sequences listed, 8.6% were seen once. Separately, the same data were catalogued under a study of yellow fever vaccine responses in identical twins.

This sequence joins TRBV10-3 and TRBJ1-5; no clear D. The specimen sequenced was PBMCs. The clonotype was recovered from a woman between 18 and 30 years old in good health. As DNA, the CDR3 is TGTGCCATCAGTGAGTCACGGGGAATGGATCAGCCCCAGCATTTT. Its translation is CAISESRGMDQPQHF.